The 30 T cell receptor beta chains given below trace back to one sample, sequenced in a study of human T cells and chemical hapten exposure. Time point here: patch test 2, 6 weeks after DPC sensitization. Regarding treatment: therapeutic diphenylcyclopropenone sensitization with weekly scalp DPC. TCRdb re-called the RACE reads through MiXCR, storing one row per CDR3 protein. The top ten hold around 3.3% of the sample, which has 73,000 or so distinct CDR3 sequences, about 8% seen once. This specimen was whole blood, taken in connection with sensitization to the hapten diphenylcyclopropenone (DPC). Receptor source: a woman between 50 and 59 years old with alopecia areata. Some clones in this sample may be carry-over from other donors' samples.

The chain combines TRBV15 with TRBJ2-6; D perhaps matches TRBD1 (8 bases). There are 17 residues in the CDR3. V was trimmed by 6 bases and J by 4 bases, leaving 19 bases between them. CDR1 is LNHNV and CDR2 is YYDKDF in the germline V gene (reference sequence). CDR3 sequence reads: CATSATGAGDGANVLTF. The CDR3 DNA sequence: TGTGCCACCAGTGCGACAGGGGCGGGGGACGGGGCCAACGTCCTGACTTTC. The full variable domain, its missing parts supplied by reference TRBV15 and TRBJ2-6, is DAMVIQNPRYQVTQFGKPVTLSCSQTLNHNVMYWYQQKSSQAPKLLFHYYDKDFNNEADTPDNFQSRRPNTSFCFLDIRSPGLGDTAMYLCATSATGAGDGANVLTFGAGSRLTVL.

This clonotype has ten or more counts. CDR3 DNA sequence: TGTGCCAGCACCCTTATACAGGGTTCTGGGGCCAACGTCCTGACTTTC. Protein: CASTLIQGSGANVLTF. The chain uses TRBV11-2 and TRBJ2-6; tentative D call: TRBD1 (6 bases). The germline gives CDR1 SGHAT, CDR2 FQNNGV. The CDR3 loop spans 16 amino acids. V was trimmed by 7 bases and J by 1 base, leaving 14 bases between them. Supplemented by reference TRBV11-2 and TRBJ2-6, the full variable domain reads EAGVAQSPRYKIIEKRQSVAFWCNPISGHATLYWYQQILGQGPKLLIQFQNNGVVDDSQLPKDRFSAERLKGVDSTLKIQPAKLEDSAVYLCASTLIQGSGANVLTFGAGSRLTVL.

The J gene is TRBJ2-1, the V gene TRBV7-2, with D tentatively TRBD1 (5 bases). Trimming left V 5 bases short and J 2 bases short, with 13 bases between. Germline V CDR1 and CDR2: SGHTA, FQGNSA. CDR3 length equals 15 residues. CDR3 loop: CASSAQGAPYNEQFF. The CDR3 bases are TGTGCCAGCAGCGCCCAAGGGGCTCCCTACAATGAGCAGTTCTTC. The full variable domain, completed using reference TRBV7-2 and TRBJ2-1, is GAGVSQSPSNKVTEKGKDVELRCDPISGHTALYWYRQSLGQGLEFLIYFQGNSAPDKSGLPSDRFSAERTGGSVSTLTIQRTQQEDSAVYLCASSAQGAPYNEQFFGPGTRLTVL.

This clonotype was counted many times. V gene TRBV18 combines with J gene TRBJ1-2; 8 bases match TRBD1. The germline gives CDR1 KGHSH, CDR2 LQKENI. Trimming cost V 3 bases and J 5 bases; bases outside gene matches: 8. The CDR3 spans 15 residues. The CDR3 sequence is CASSPPGQDIYGYTF. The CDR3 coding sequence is TGTGCCAGCTCACCCCCGGGACAGGATATATATGGCTACACCTTC.

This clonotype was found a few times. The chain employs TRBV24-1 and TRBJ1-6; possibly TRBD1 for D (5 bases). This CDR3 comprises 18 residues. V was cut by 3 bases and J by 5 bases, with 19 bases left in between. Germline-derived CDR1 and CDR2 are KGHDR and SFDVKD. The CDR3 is CATSDALPGLGDNSPLHF. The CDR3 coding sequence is TGTGCCACCAGTGATGCCCTTCCGGGACTTGGGGATAATTCACCCCTCCACTTT.

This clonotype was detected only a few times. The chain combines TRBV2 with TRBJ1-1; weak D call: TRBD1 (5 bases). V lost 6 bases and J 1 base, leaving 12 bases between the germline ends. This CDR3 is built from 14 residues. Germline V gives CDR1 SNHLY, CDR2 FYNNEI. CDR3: CASRADRSNTEAFF. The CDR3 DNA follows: TGTGCCAGCAGGGCAGACAGATCGAACACTGAAGCTTTCTTT.

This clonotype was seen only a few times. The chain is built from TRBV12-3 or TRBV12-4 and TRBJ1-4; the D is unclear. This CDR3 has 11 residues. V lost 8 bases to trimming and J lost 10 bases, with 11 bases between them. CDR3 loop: CASCGDGKLFF. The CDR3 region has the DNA TGTGCCAGCTGCGGCGATGGAAAACTGTTTTTT.

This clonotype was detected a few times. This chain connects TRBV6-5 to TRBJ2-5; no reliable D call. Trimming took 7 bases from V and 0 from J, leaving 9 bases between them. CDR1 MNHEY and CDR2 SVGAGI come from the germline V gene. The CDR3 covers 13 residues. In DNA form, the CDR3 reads TGTGCCAGCAAAAGGGCGGACCAAGAGACCCAGTACTTC. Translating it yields CASKRADQETQYF.

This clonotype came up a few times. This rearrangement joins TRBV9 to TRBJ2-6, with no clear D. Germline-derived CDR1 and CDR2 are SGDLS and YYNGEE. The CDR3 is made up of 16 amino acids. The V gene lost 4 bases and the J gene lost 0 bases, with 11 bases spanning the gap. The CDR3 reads CASSPWSSSGANVLTF. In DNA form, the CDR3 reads TGTGCCAGCAGCCCCTGGAGTAGCTCTGGGGCCAACGTCCTGACTTTC.

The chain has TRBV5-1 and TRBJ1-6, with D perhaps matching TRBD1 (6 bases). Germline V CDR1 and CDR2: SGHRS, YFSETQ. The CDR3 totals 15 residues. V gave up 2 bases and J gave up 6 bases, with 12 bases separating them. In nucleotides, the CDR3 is TGCGCCAGCAGCTTACAGGGAGAATCTAATTCACCCCTCCACTTT. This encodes CASSLQGESNSPLHF.

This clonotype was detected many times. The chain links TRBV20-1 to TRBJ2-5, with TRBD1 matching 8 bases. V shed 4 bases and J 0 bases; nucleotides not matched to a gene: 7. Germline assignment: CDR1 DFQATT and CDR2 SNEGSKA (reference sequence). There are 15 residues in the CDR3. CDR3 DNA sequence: TGCAGTGCTAAATCTCACAGGGGGGACCAAGAGACCCAGTACTTC. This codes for CSAKSHRGDQETQYF.

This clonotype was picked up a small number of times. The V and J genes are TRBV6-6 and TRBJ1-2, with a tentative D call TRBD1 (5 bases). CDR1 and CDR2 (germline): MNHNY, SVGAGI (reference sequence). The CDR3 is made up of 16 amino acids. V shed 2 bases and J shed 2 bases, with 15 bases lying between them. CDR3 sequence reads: CASSYRAQGLNYGYTF. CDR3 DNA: TGTGCCAGCAGTTACAGGGCGCAGGGATTAAACTATGGCTACACCTTC.

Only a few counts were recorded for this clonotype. The CDR3 here is CSAREPGESKAFF. CDR3 bases: TGCAGTGCTAGAGAACCGGGCGAGAGTAAAGCTTTCTTT. The V gene is TRBV20-1, the J gene TRBJ1-1; D unclear. The CDR3 extends over 13 amino acids. The V and J ends lost 0 bases and 9 bases respectively, with 14 bases between them. The V gene's germline CDR1 is DFQATT and CDR2 SNEGSKA (reference sequence).

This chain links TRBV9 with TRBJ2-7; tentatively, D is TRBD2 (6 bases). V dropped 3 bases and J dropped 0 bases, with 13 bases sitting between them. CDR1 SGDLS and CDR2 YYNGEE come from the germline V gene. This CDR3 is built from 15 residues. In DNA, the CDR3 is TGTGCCAGCAGCGAGGGAGCGGGTAGCTCCTACGAGCAGTACTTC. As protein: CASSEGAGSSYEQYF.

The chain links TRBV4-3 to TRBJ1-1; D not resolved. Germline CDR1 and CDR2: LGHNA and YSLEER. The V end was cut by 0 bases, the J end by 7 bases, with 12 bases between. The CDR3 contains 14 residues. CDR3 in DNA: TGCGCCAGCAGCCAAGATCGTTCAACTTATGAAGCTTTCTTT. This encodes CASSQDRSTYEAFF.

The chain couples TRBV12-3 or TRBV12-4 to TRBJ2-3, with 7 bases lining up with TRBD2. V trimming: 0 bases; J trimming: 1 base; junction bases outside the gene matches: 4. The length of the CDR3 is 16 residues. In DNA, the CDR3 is TGTGCCAGCAGTTTAGCCCTAGCGGATGGCACAGATACGCAGTATTTT. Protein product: CASSLALADGTDTQYF.

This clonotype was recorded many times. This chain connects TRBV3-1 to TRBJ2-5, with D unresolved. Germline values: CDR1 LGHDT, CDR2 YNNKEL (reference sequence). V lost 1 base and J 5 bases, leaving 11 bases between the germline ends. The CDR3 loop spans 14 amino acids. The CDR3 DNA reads TGTGCCAGCAGCCAAGTCGAAGAGGCGGAGACCCAGTACTTC. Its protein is CASSQVEEAETQYF.

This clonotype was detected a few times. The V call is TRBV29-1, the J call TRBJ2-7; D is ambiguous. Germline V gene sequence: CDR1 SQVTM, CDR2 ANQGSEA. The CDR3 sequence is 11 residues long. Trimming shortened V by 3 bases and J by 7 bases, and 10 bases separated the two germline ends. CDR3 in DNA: TGCAGCGTTGATTTGGGTAATGAGCAGTACTTC. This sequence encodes CSVDLGNEQYF.

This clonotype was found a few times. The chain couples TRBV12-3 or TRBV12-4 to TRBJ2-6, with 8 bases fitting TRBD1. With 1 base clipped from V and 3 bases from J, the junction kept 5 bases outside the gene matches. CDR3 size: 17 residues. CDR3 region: CASSLGRGRGGANVLTF. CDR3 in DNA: TGTGCCAGCAGTTTAGGCAGGGGGCGCGGTGGGGCCAACGTCCTGACTTTC.

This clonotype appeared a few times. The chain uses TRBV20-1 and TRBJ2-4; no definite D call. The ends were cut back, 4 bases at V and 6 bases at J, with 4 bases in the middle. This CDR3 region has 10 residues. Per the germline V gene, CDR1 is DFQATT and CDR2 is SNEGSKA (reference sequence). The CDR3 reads CSAMVNIQYF. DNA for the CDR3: TGCAGTGCTATGGTAAACATTCAGTACTTC.

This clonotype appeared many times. The CDR3 sequence is CSARVGGPRYF. DNA of the CDR3: TGCAGTGCTAGAGTCGGAGGGCCAAGATATTTT. This chain joins TRBV20-1 and TRBJ2-3; weak D call: TRBD2 (6 bases). The V and J ends lost 1 base and 15 bases respectively, with 14 bases between them. This CDR3 comprises 11 residues. Germline CDR1 reads DFQATT; CDR2 reads SNEGSKA (reference sequence).

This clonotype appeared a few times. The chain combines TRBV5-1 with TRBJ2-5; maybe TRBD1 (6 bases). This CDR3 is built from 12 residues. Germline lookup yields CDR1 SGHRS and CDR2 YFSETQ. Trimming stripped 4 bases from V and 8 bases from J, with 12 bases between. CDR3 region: CASSMDRRTQYF. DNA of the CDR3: TGCGCCAGCAGCATGGACAGACGTACCCAGTACTTC.

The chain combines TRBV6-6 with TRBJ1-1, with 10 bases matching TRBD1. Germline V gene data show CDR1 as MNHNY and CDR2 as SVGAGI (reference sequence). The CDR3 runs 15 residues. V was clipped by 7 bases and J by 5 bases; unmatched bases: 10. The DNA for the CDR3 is TGTGCCAGCACCAGACAGGGGGCAAGGGGGACTGAAGCTTTCTTT. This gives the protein CASTRQGARGTEAFF.

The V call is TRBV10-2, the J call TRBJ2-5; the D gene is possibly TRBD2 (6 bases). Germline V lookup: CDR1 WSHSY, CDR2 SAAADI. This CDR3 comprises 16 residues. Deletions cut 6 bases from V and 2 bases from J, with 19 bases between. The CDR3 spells CASSPPRGTQQETQYF. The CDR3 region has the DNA TGCGCCAGCAGCCCACCCCGGGGGACCCAACAAGAGACCCAGTACTTC.

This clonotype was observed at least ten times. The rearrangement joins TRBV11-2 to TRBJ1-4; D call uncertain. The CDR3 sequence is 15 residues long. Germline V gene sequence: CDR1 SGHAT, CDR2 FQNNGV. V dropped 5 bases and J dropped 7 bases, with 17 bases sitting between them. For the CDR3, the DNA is TGTGCCAGCAGCCCCTTTGTGGTCGATATTGAAAAACTGTTTTTT. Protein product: CASSPFVVDIEKLFF.

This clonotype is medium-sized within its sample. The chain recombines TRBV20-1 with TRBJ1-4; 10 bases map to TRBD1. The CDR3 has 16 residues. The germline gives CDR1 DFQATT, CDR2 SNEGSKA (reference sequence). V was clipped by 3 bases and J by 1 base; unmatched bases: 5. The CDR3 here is CSARDRGGLTNEKLFF. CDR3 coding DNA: TGCAGTGCTAGGGACAGGGGGGGTCTAACTAATGAAAAACTGTTTTTT.

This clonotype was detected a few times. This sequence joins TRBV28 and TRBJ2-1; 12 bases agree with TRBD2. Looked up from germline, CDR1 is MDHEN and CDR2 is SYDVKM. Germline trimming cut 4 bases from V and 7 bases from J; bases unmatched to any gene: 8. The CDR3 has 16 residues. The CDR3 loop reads CASSSPRLAGDNEQFF. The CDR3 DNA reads TGTGCCAGCAGTTCCCCCAGACTAGCGGGAGATAATGAGCAGTTCTTC.

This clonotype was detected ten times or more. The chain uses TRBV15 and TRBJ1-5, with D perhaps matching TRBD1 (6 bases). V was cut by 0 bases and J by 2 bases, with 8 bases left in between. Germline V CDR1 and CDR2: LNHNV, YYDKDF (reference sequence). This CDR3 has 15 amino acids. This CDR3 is CATSREAGGNQPQHF. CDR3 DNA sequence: TGTGCCACCAGCAGAGAGGCAGGGGGCAATCAGCCCCAGCATTTT.

The chain's CDR3 is CASSSPEKGSPLHF. The CDR3 nucleotides are TGCGCCAGCAGCTCGCCGGAAAAAGGTTCACCCCTCCACTTT. The gene calls are TRBV5-1 and TRBJ1-6, with unresolved D. This CDR3 contains 14 residues. The V gene's germline CDR1 is SGHRS and CDR2 YFSETQ. V lost 3 bases to trimming and J lost 9 bases, with 13 bases between them.

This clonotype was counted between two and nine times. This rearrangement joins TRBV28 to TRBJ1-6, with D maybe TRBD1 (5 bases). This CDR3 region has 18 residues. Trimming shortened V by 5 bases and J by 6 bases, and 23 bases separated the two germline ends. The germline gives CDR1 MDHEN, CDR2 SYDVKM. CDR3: CASSPIMGDELINSPLHF. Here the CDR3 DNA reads TGTGCCAGCAGTCCGATTATGGGGGACGAACTCATTAATTCACCCCTCCACTTT.